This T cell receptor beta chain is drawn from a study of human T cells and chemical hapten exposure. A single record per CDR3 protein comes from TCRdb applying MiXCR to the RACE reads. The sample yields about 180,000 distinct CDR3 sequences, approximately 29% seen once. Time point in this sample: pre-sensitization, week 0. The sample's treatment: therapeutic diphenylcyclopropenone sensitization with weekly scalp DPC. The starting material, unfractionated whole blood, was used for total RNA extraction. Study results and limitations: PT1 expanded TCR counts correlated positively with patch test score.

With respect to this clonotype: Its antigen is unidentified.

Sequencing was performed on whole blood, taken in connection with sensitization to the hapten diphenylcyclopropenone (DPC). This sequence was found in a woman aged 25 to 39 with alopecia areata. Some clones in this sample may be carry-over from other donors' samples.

CDR3 sequence: CASSVGLATSSSYNEQFF. The DNA for the CDR3 is TGTGCCAGCAGCGTCGGACTAGCAACCAGCTCCTCCTACAATGAGCAGTTCTTC. This chain joins TRBV9 and TRBJ2-1; 8 nucleotides agree with TRBD2. V was pared by 2 bases and J by 0 bases, with 10 bases of the junction left unmatched. Germline V gene lookup returns CDR1 SGDLS and CDR2 YYNGEE. This CDR3 comprises 18 residues.